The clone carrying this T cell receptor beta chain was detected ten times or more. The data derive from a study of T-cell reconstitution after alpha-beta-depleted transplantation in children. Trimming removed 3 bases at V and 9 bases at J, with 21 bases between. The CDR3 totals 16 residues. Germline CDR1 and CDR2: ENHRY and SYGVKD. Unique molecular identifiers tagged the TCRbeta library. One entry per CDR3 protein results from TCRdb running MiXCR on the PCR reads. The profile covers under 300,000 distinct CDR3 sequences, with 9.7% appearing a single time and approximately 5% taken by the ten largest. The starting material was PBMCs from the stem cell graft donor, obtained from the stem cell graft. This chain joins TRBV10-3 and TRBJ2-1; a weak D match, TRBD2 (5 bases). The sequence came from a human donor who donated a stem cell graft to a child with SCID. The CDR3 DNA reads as TGTGCCATCAGTGACCGCCCACCCCTAGAAGGAGGTGAGCAGTTCTTC. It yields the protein CAISDRPPLEGGEQFF.